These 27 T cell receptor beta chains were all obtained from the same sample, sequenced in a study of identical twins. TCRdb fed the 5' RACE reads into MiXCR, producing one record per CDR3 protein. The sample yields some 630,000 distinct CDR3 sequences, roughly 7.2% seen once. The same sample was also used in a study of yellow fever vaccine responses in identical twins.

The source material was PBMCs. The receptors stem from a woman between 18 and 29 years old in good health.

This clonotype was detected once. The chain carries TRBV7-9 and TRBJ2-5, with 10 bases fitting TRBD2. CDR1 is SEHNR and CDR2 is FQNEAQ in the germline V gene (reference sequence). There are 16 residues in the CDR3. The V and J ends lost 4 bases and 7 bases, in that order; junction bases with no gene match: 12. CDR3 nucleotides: TGTGCCAGCAGCTCCCAGAGCGGGAGGGCTCAGAGGACCCAGTACTTC. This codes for CASSSQSGRAQRTQYF.

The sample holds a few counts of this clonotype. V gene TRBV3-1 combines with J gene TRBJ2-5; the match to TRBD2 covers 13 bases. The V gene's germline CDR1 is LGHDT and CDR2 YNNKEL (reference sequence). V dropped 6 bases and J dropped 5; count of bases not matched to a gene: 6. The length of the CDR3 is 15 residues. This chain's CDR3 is CASSRLAGGLETQYF. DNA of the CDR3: TGTGCCAGCAGTCGACTAGCGGGGGGTTTGGAGACCCAGTACTTC.

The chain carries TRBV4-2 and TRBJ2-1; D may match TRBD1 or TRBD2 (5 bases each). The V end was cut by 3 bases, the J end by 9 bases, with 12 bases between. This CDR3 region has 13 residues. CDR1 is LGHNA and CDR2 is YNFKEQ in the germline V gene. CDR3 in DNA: TGTGCCAGCAGCCATCCGGGACGCGGTGAGCAGTTCTTC. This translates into CASSHPGRGEQFF.

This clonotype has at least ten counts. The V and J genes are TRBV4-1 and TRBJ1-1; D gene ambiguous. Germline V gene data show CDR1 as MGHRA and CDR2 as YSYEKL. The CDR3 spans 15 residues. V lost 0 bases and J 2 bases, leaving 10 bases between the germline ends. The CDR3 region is CASSQEAEPNTEAFF. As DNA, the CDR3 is TGCGCCAGCAGCCAAGAGGCAGAACCCAACACTGAAGCTTTCTTT.

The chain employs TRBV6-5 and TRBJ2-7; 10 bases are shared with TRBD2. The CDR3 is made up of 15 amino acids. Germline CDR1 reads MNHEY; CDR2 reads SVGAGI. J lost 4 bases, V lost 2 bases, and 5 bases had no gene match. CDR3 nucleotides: TGTGCCAGCAGTTACAAGTTAGCGGGGGGATACGAGCAGTACGTC. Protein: CASSYKLAGGYEQYV.

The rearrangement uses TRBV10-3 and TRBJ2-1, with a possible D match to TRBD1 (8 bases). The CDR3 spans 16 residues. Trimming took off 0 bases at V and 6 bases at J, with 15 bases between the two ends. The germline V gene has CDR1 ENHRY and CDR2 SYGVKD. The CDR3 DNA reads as TGTGCCATCAGTGAGTCGGACAGGGTAGCGGGCAATGAGCAGTTCTTC. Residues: CAISESDRVAGNEQFF.

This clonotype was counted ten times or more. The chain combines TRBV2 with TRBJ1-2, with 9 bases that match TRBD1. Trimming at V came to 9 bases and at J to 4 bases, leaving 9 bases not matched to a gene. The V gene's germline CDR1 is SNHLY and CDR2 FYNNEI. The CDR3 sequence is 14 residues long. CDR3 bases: TGTGCCAGTACCCCGGGACAGGGATCCTATGGCTACACCTTC. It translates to CASTPGQGSYGYTF.

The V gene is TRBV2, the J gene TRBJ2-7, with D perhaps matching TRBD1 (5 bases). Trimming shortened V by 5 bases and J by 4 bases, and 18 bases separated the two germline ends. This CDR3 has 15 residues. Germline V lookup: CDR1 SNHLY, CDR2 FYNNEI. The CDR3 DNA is TGTGCCAGCAGTCCCGAACAGGCCCTTCTTTACGAGCAGTACGTC. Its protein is CASSPEQALLYEQYV.

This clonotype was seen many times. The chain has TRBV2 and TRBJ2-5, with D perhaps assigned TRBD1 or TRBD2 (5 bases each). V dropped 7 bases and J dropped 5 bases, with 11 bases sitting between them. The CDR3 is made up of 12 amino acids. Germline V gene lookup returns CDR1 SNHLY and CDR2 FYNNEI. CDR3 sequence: CASKAGTETQYF. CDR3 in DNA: TGTGCCAGCAAAGCAGGGACGGAGACCCAGTACTTC. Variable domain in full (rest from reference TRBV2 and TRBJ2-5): EPEVTQTPSHQVTQMGQEVILRCVPISNHLYFYWYRQILGQKVEFLVSFYNNEISEKSEIFDDQFSVERPDGSNFTLKIRSTKLEDSAMYFCASKAGTETQYFGPGTRLLVL.

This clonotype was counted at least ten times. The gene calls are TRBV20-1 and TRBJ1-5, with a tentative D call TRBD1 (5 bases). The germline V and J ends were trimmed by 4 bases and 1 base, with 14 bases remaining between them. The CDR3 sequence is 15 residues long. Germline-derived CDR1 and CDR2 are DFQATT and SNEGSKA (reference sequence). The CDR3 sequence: CSAINSAGSNQPQHF. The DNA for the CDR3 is TGCAGTGCTATCAACTCGGCAGGGAGCAATCAGCCCCAGCATTTT.

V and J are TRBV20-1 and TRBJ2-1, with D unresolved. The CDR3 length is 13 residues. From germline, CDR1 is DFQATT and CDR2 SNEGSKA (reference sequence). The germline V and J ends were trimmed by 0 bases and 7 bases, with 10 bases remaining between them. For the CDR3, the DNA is TGCAGTGCTAGAGATGCGCAGCTAAATGAGCAGTTCTTC. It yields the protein CSARDAQLNEQFF.

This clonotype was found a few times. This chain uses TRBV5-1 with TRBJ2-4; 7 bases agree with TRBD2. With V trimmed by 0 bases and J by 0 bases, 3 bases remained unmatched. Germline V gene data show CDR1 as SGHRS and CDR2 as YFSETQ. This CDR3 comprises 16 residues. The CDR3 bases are TGCGCCAGCAGCTTGGGGGGACTATTAGCCAAAAACATTCAGTACTTC. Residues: CASSLGGLLAKNIQYF.

The CDR3 spells CASSSERDGRQETQYF. CDR3 nucleotide sequence: TGTGCCAGTAGTTCAGAGCGGGACGGACGACAGGAGACCCAGTACTTC. This rearrangement joins TRBV19 to TRBJ2-5; 7 positions agree with TRBD2. This CDR3 region has 16 residues. Germline CDR1 and CDR2: LNHDA and SQIVND (reference sequence). Trimming at V came to 5 bases and at J to 5 bases, leaving 14 bases not matched to a gene.

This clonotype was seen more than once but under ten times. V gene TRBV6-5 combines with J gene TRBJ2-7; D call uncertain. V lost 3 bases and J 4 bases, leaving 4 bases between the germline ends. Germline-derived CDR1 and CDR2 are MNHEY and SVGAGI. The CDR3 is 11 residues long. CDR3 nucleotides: TGTGCCAGCAGTTATATGTACGAGCAGTACTTC. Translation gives CASSYMYEQYF.

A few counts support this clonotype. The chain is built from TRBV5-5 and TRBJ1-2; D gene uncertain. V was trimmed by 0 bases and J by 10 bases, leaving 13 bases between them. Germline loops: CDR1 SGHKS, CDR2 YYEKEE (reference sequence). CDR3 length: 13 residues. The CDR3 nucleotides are TGTGCCAGCAGCTTGGGTGTGGTGAGTGACTACACCTTC. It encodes CASSLGVVSDYTF.

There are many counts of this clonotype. CDR3 loop: CASSLGPSGRQQETQYF. The CDR3 DNA is TGCGCCAGCAGCTTGGGTCCTAGCGGGAGGCAACAAGAGACCCAGTACTTC. The chain uses TRBV5-1 and TRBJ2-5, with 11 bases aligning to TRBD2. V was pared by 0 bases and J by 2 bases, with 6 bases of the junction left unmatched. Germline-derived CDR1 and CDR2 are SGHRS and YFSETQ. The CDR3 contains 17 residues.

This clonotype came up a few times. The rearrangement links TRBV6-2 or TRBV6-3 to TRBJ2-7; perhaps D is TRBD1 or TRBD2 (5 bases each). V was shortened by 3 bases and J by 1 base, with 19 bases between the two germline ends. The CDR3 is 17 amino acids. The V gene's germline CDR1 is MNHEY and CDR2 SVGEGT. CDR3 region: CASSYRLGPLPSYEQYV. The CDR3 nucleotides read TGTGCCAGCAGTTATAGGTTGGGACCCCTGCCTTCCTACGAGCAGTACGTC.

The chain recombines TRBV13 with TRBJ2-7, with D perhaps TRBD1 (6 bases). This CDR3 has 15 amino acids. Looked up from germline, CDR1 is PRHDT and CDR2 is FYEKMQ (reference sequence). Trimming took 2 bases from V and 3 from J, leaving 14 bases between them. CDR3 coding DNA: TGTGCCAGCAGCTTACGAGGGGGAGCTAGCTACGAGCAGTACTTC. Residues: CASSLRGGASYEQYF.

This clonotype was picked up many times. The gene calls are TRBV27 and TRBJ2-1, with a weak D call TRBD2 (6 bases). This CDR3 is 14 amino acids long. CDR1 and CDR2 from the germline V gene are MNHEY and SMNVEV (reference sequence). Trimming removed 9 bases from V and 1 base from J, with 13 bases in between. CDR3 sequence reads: CASRLVLSYNEQFF. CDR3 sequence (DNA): TGTGCCAGTAGACTAGTCTTGTCCTACAATGAGCAGTTCTTC.

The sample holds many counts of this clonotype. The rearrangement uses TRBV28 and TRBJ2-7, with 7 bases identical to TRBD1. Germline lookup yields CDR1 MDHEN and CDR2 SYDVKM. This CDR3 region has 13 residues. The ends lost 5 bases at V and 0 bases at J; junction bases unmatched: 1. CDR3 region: CASSRDSSYEQYV. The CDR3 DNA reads TGTGCCAGCAGTAGGGACAGCTCCTACGAGCAGTACGTC.

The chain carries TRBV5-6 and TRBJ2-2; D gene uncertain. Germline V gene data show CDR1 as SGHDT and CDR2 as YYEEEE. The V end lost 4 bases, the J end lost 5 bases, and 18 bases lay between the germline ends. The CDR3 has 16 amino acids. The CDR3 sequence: CASSPGLTYKTGELFF. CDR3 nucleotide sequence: TGTGCCAGCAGCCCCGGGCTCACCTATAAAACCGGGGAGCTGTTTTTT.

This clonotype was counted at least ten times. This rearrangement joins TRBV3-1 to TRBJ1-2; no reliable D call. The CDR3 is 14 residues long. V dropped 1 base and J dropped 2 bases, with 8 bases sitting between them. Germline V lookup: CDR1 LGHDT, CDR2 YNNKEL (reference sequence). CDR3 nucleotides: TGTGCCAGCAGCCAAGCCTCACTGAACTATGGCTACACCTTC. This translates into CASSQASLNYGYTF.

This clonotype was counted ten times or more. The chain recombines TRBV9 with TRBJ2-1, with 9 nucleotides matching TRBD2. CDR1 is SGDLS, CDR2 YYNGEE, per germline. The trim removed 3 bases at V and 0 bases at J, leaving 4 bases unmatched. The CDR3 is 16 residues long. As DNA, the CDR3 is TGTGCCAGCAGCGCGACTAGCGGTAGCTCCTACAATGAGCAGTTCTTC. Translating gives CASSATSGSSYNEQFF.

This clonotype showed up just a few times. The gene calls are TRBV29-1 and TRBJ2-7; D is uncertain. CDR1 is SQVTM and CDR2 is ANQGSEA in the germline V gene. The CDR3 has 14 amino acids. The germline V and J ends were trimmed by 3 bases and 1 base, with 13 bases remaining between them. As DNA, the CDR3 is TGCAGCGTTGAGATTCCTGGCTCTTCCTACGAGCAGTACTTC. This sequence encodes CSVEIPGSSYEQYF.

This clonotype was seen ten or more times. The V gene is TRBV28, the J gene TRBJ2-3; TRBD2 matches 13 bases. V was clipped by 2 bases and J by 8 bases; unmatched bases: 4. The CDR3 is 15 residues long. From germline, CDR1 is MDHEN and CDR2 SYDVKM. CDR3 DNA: TGTGCCAGCAGTTTAGTACTAGCGGGAGGGGCTACGCAGTATTTT. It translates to CASSLVLAGGATQYF.

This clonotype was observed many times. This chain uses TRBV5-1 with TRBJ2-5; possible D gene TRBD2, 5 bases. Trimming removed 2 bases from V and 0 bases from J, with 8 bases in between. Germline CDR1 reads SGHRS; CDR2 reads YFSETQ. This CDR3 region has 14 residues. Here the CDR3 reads CASSFGLYQETQYF. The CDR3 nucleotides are TGCGCCAGCAGCTTTGGACTGTACCAAGAGACCCAGTACTTC.

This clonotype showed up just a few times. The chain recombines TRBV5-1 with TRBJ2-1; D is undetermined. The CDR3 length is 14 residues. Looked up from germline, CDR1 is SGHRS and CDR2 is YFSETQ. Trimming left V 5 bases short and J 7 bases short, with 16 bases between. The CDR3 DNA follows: TGCGCCAGCAGTCCCAATCCCCGAGGAAATGAGCAGTTCTTC. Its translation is CASSPNPRGNEQFF.